This T cell receptor beta chain was recovered during a study of T-cell memory formation after mild COVID-19. The V gene's germline CDR1 is LGHDT and CDR2 YNNKEL (reference sequence). V dropped 4 bases and J dropped 4 bases, with 13 bases sitting between them. This CDR3 has 14 residues. 5'RACE primed from the constant segment yielded TCR alpha and TCR beta cDNA libraries bearing sample barcodes and UMIs. TCRdb re-called the 5' RACE reads with MiXCR, one entry per CDR3 protein. The data contain roughly 120,000 distinct CDR3 sequences, 22% of them singletons. The receptor was derived from a man younger than 30 who had mild COVID-19 (a few samples of this study predate the infection). Cell type and time point are not known. The specimen sequenced was PBMCs or a T cell subset sorted from them (not recorded which). The gene calls are TRBV3-1 and TRBJ1-2; a possible D gene is TRBD1 (5 bases). CDR3 sequence: CASSRGPGTYGYTF. CDR3 DNA: TGTGCCAGCAGCCGCGGACCCGGGACCTATGGCTACACCTTC.